The 21 T cell receptor beta chains reported below all come from one sample, sequenced in a study of OX40 agonist ivuxolimab in advanced cancers. Only in-frame clones appear in the TCRdb table, and some are missing; sequencing was by immunoSEQ multiplex PCR. The sample yields roughly 62,000 clones, about 85% seen once. This specimen was CD4+ or CD8+ T cells sorted from blood, taken in a trial of the OX40 agonist ivuxolimab. The receptors derive from an adult with an advanced solid tumor such as melanoma, head and neck, liver or kidney cancer.

This CDR3 is CASSLRGLDTGELFF. CDR3 DNA: TGTGCCAGCAGCCTCAGGGGGCTCGACACCGGGGAGCTGTTTTTT. The chain has TRBV5-8 and TRBJ2-2, with 8 nucleotides matching TRBD1. V was clipped by 4 bases and J by 3 bases; unmatched bases: 5. The CDR3 extends over 15 amino acids. Germline V gene data show CDR1 as SGHTS and CDR2 as YDEGEE.

The chain employs TRBV4-1 and TRBJ2-1; TRBD2 matches 8 bases. This CDR3 has 14 amino acids. CDR1 and CDR2 from the germline V gene are MGHRA and YSYEKL. V trimming: 6 bases; J trimming: 4 bases; junction bases outside the gene matches: 5. The CDR3 loop reads CASRPPGGYNEQFF. In nucleotides, the CDR3 is TGCGCCAGCAGACCTCCGGGGGGGTACAATGAGCAGTTCTTC.

CDR3 sequence: CASSTGGPEAFF. For the CDR3, the DNA is TGTGCCAGCAGCACAGGGGGCCCTGAAGCTTTCTTT. V gene TRBV6-6 combines with J gene TRBJ1-1; 9 nucleotides align to TRBD1. Per germline, CDR1 MNHNY and CDR2 SVGAGI (reference sequence). The CDR3 spans 12 residues. V lost 6 bases to trimming and J lost 6 bases; unmatched junction nucleotides: 2.

This clone was counted a few times. V usage is TRBV29-1 and J usage is TRBJ1-2, with D unresolved. The CDR3 is made up of 13 amino acids. Trimming stripped 5 bases from V and 0 bases from J, with 10 bases between. CDR1 is SQVTM, CDR2 ANQGSEA, per germline. Written as DNA, the CDR3 is TGCAGCGTTATGGACGGCGCTAACTATGGCTACACCTTC. Its translation is CSVMDGANYGYTF.

The rearrangement links TRBV5-1 to TRBJ2-7; possibly TRBD2 for D (5 bases). The germline V gene has CDR1 SGHRS and CDR2 YFSETQ. The CDR3 has 15 residues. With 4 bases removed from V and 0 bases from J, the gap between germline ends came to 14 bases. CDR3 sequence (DNA): TGCGCCAGCAGCGTGACTGGAGGCAGCTCCTACGAGCAGTACTTC. Its protein is CASSVTGGSSYEQYF.

The V and J genes are TRBV2 and TRBJ1-5; the D is unclear. V gave up 6 bases and J gave up 9 bases, with 15 bases separating them. The CDR3 extends over 13 amino acids. Germline CDR1 SNHLY, CDR2 FYNNEI. The CDR3 region is CASRWSAPGPQHF. Here the CDR3 DNA reads TGTGCCAGCAGGTGGAGTGCACCCGGGCCCCAGCATTTT.

Comments on this clone: Sequence at one end of the junction differs from germline and may be a read error. The chain couples TRBV7-9 to TRBJ2-2; TRBD2 might be the D (5 bases). In germline, CDR1 is SEHNR, CDR2 FQNEAQ (reference sequence). The CDR3 is 15 amino acids. CDR3 loop: CASNPRRGGTGELFF. CDR3 in DNA: TGTGCCAGCAACCCTAGACGGGGTGGAACCGGGGAACTGTTTTTT.

The chain uses TRBV7-9 and TRBJ2-3; D might be TRBD2 (6 bases). V lost 5 bases and J lost 6, with 12 bases in between. Germline loops: CDR1 SEHNR, CDR2 FQNEAQ (reference sequence). The CDR3 contains 13 residues. CDR3 DNA: TGTGCCAGCAGCCGGGACTCTGGGGATACGCAGTATTTT. As protein: CASSRDSGDTQYF.

The chain links TRBV2 to TRBJ1-2, with D possibly being TRBD1 (5 bases). V was cut by 4 bases and J by 5 bases, with 20 bases left in between. Germline CDR1 reads SNHLY; CDR2 reads FYNNEI. The CDR3 loop spans 16 amino acids. CDR3 in amino acids: CASSAHKGQASYGYTF. In DNA form, the CDR3 reads TGTGCCAGCAGTGCACATAAAGGACAAGCGTCTTATGGCTACACCTTC.

The chain couples TRBV28 to TRBJ2-7; weak D call: TRBD2 (5 bases). The germline V gene has CDR1 MDHEN and CDR2 SYDVKM. The length of the CDR3 is 14 residues. Trimming stripped 1 base from V and 3 bases from J, with 10 bases between. The CDR3 sequence is CASSLSGVGYEQYF. The CDR3 DNA reads as TGTGCCAGCAGTTTATCCGGGGTCGGCTACGAGCAGTACTTC.

The V gene is TRBV28, the J gene TRBJ2-5; 9 bases are a match to TRBD2. The CDR3 contains 16 residues. Trimming cost V 5 bases and J 2 bases; bases outside gene matches: 9. Germline CDR1 MDHEN, CDR2 SYDVKM. CDR3 sequence reads: CASSLGQTSGQETQYF. The CDR3 nucleotides are TGTGCCAGCAGTCTAGGTCAGACTAGCGGACAAGAGACCCAGTACTTC.

The chain recombines TRBV29-1 with TRBJ2-3; 7 bases are shared with TRBD1. V shed 2 bases and J 3 bases; nucleotides not matched to a gene: 2. The germline CDR1 and CDR2 sequences are SQVTM and ANQGSEA. The CDR3 has 13 residues. The CDR3 protein is CSVEWTGTDTQYF. DNA for the CDR3: TGCAGCGTTGAATGGACAGGAACAGATACGCAGTATTTT.

The CDR3 protein is CASSRRWGGGGYEQYF. The CDR3 DNA reads as TGTGCCAGCAGCCGTCGCTGGGGGGGCGGTGGCTACGAGCAGTACTTC. The rearrangement links TRBV7-8 to TRBJ2-7; the D gene is possibly TRBD2 (7 bases). This CDR3 comprises 16 residues. Per germline, CDR1 SGHVS and CDR2 FQNEAQ. Trimming took off 5 bases at V and 3 bases at J, with 20 bases between the two ends. The whole variable domain, remainder taken from reference TRBV7-8 and TRBJ2-7, is GAGVSQSPRYKVAKRGQDVALRCDPISGHVSLFWYQQALGQGPEFLTYFQNEAQLDKSGLPSDRFFAERPEGSVSTLKIQRTQQEDSAVYLCASSRRWGGGGYEQYFGPGTRLTVT.

This sequence joins TRBV9 and TRBJ2-5; 8 bases line up with TRBD2. V dropped 4 bases and J dropped 1; count of bases not matched to a gene: 6. Germline lookup yields CDR1 SGDLS and CDR2 YYNGEE. The CDR3 sequence is 15 residues long. The DNA for the CDR3 is TGTGCCAGCAGCTCGGGGGGGGACACCCAAGAGACCCAGTACTTC. It codes for CASSSGGDTQETQYF.

This sequence joins TRBV18 and TRBJ2-5, with no clear D. Looked up from germline, CDR1 is KGHSH and CDR2 is LQKENI. The CDR3 covers 14 residues. Trimming pared 1 base from V and 5 bases from J, leaving 11 bases between. The CDR3, as DNA: TGTGCCAGCTCACCACGGTCAGTGCCGGAGACCCAGTACTTC. Its translation: CASSPRSVPETQYF.

The V gene is TRBV5-4, the J gene TRBJ1-1; D is unresolved. The CDR3 is made up of 14 amino acids. V was trimmed by 0 bases and J by 4 bases, leaving 10 bases between them. CDR1 is SGHNT, CDR2 YYREEE, per germline (reference sequence). The chain's CDR3 is CASSLAHVGTEAFF. CDR3 nucleotides: TGTGCCAGCAGCTTGGCGCACGTGGGCACTGAAGCTTTCTTT.

This chain uses TRBV5-6 with TRBJ2-7; D might be TRBD1 or TRBD2, each matching 5 bases. The germline V gene encodes CDR1 SGHDT and CDR2 YYEEEE. CDR3 size: 15 residues. V was cut by 4 bases and J by 0 bases, with 14 bases left in between. The CDR3 protein is CASSRWDVSSYEQYF. DNA of the CDR3: TGTGCCAGCAGCCGTTGGGACGTCAGCTCCTACGAGCAGTACTTC.

The table lists this clone with a few counts. The rearrangement uses TRBV16 and TRBJ1-4; a possible D gene is TRBD1 (5 bases). This CDR3 comprises 15 residues. Trimming took 4 bases from V and 5 from J, leaving 14 bases between them. The V gene's germline CDR1 is KGHSY and CDR2 FQNENV. The CDR3 here is CASSRHGGENEKLFF. The CDR3 DNA follows: TGTGCCAGCAGCCGTCATGGAGGGGAAAATGAAAAACTGTTTTTT.

The chain links TRBV9 to TRBJ1-6; no clear D gene. CDR3 length equals 15 residues. The germline CDR1 and CDR2 sequences are SGDLS and YYNGEE. V lost 0 bases to trimming and J lost 0 bases, with 4 bases between them. The chain's CDR3 is CASSVEDSYNSPLHF. CDR3 bases: TGTGCCAGCAGCGTAGAGGACTCCTATAATTCACCCCTCCACTTT.

Here the CDR3 DNA reads TGCGCCAGCAGTGTGGACCCAGAAGGCACCGGGGAGCTGTTTTTT. Protein product: CASSVDPEGTGELFF. The rearrangement joins TRBV10-2 to TRBJ2-2; D gene ambiguous. Trimming removed 4 bases from V and 4 bases from J, with 13 bases in between. This CDR3 is built from 15 residues. The germline V gene has CDR1 WSHSY and CDR2 SAAADI.

The chain joins TRBV4-1 to TRBJ2-7; tentatively, D is TRBD2 (5 bases). The CDR3 consists of 15 residues. Germline assignment: CDR1 MGHRA and CDR2 YSYEKL. Trimming stripped 1 base from V and 2 bases from J, with 12 bases between. The CDR3 DNA sequence: TGCGCCAGCAGCCAAGTTCGGGATACCACCTACGAGCAGTACTTC. This translates into CASSQVRDTTYEQYF.